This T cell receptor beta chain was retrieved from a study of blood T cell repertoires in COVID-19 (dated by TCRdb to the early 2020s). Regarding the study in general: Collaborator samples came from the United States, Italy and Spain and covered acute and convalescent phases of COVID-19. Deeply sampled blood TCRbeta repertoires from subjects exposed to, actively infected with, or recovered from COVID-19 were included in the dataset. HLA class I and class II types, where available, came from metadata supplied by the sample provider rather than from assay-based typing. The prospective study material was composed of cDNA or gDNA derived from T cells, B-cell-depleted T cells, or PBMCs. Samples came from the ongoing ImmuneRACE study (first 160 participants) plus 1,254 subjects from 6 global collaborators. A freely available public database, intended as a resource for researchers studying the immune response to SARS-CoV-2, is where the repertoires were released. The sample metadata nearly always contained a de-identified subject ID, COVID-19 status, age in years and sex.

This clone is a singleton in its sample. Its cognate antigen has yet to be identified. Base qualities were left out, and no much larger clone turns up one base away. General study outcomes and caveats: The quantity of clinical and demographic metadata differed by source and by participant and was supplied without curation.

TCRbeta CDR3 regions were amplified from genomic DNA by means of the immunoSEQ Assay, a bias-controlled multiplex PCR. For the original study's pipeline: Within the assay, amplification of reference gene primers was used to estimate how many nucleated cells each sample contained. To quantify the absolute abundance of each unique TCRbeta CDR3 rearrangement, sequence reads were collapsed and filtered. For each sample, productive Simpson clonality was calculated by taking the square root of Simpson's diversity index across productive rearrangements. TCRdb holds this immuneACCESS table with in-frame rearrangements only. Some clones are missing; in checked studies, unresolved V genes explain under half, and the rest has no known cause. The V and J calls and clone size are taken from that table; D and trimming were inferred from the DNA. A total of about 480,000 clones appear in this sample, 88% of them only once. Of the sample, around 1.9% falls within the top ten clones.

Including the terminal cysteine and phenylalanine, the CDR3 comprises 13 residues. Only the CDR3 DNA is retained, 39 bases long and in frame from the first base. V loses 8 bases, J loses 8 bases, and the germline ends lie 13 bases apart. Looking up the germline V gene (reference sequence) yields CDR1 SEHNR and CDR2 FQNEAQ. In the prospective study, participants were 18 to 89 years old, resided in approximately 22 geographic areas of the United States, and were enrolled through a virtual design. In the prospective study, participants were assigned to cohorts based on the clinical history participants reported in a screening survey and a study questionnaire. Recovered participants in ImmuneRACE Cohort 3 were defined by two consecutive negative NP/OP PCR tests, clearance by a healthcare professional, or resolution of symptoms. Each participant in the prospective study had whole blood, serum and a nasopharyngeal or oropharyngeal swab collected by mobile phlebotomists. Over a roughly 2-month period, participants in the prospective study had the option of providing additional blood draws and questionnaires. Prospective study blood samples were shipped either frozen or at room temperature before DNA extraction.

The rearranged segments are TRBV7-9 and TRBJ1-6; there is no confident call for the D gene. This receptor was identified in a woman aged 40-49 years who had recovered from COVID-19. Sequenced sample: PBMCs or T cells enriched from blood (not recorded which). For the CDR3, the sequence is CASFEGGDSPLHF. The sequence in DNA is TGTGCCAGCTTTGAAGGAGGAGATTCACCCCTCCACTTT.